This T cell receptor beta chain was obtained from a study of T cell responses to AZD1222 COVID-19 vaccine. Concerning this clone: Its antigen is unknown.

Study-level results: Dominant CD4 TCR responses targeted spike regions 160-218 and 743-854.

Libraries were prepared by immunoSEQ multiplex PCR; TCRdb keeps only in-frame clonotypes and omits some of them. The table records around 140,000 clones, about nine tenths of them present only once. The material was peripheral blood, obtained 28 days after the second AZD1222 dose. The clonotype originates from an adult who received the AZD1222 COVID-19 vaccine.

The CDR3 coding sequence is TGTGCCAGCAGCCTCGGACTAGCGGGGTACAATGAGCAGTTCTTC. Protein sequence: CASSLGLAGYNEQFF. The chain joins TRBV14 to TRBJ2-1; 12 bases align to TRBD2. Trimming removed 4 bases from V and 4 bases from J; junction bases left unmatched: 2. CDR3 size: 15 residues. Germline CDR1 and CDR2: SGHDN and FVKESK.